This T cell receptor (beta chain) came from a study of cytomegalovirus exposure and HLA in healthy donors (dated by TCRdb to about 2017). With respect to the entire study: An earlier analysis of approximately 590 of the donors reported approximately 300 Gb of sequence data and roughly 100 million unique TCR beta sequences from 150 million to 200 million T cells. Roughly 300 gigabases of sequencing data and around 80 million unique TCR sequences made up an early release that covered about 640 HLA-typed donors. Of the approximately 400 genotyped donors, 80% to 90% were placed in the genetic ancestry cluster associated with self-reported Caucasian donors. The aim of the study was to test whether cataloging public T cell receptors could identify signatures of past pathogen exposure. The study used immunosequencing to profile the T cell repertoires of about 670 subjects and linked those repertoires to cytomegalovirus serostatus. Besides the first cohort of about 730 subjects, a separate validation cohort made up of roughly 120 different subjects was used. To predict cytomegalovirus infection status, the study combined high-throughput TCR immunosequencing, statistical association of individual TCRs with disease status, and machine learning. In a later analysis, previously published TCR beta repertoires from hundreds of donors were re-analyzed and high-resolution HLA genotyping was added so that TCR occurrence patterns could be studied. In the later analysis, no new phenotypic data were used to find candidate immune exposures; instead, reliance was placed on TCR beta sequences and their occurrence across donors. An earlier analysis of a few hundred of the donors applied high-throughput TCR beta sequencing to assess whether each TCR beta V gene segment acted as functional or pseudogenic. Donor age, sex, ethnicity and CMV serostatus were compiled together with the repertoire data. In a later genetic analysis, genome-wide SNP genotypes for about 55% of the 666 donors were used, and that subset was treated as a discovery cohort. Every repertoire in the discovery cohort had been generated on one and the same sequencing platform. HLA typing covered class I and class II loci at four-digit resolution. Typing coverage differed by locus: A, B, C, DRB1 and DQB1 were typed in roughly 620-630 donors, DQA1 in 522, DPA1 in 600 to 610, and DPB1 in 472. Because of strong linkage in the cohort, four or five DR-DQ haplotypes were treated as single units for association and clustering. Across 398 genotyped donors of the cohort, an average of about 250,000 unique TCR beta nucleotide sequences per donor were sequenced, and 15% to 20% of those sequences were non-productive.

V lost 7 bases and J lost 5 bases, and the count of bases not matched to a germline gene is 11. According to the germline V gene, CDR1 reads SQVTM and CDR2 reads ANQGSEA. The CDR3 covers 13 residues, taking in both the cysteine and the phenylalanine. The sequence is cut down to CDR3 DNA, 39 bases in frame from base 1. Broad study findings and their caveats: A further reported finding was that TCR beta sequences accurately predicted the HLA-A and HLA-B alleles for most subjects in the first cohort. The only immune exposure information available for the cohort was CMV serostatus. A later genetic analysis associated a missense DCLRE1C variant with V-gene and J-gene trimming of TCR beta chains, and an independent cohort replicated the association. A cluster of highly shared sequence variants was judged likely to be a technical artifact of the sequencing pipeline. The classifier was reported to diagnose cytomegalovirus status with high specificity and sensitivity in both the original cohort and the validation cohort. In a later analysis, the rate of TCR association differed among HLA loci, with DRB1 alleles having the most associated TCRs and HLA-C alleles having the fewest. Because some donors lacked HLA typing at each locus, the association tests relied only on the typed subset. A later genetic analysis reported fewer N-insertions in productive TCRs among donors in an Asian-associated ancestry cluster than the roughly 690-donor mean. Strong co-occurrence of HLA alleles, especially DR and DQ, made assigning TCR associations to individual alleles difficult. Because counts were too low, roughly 16 rarely observed V segments, including chromosome 9 orphons, were excluded from the earlier analysis of several hundred of the donors. Correlated functional status among segregating V segments might be attributable to linkage disequilibrium, but an unknown experimental factor could not be ruled out. In an earlier analysis of more than 450 of the donors, most TCR beta V segments were observed in productive rearrangements about 87% or about 30% of the time, broadly matching IMGT annotations. The authors suggested that the approach could potentially be generalized to other disease states and immunological phenotypes. Specific HLA alleles were associated with some 15,000 TCR beta sequences at a false discovery rate of 0.05 in a later analysis. Some IMGT-functional V segments, including TRBV6-2 and TRBV6-3, could not be told apart with the 87-base-pair reads, so those segments were excluded. A later analysis found that most CMV-associated TCR beta chains appeared HLA-restricted, with HLA associations seemingly driven largely by CMV exposure. Most TCR sequences were seen in very few donors, while some public TCRs were found in many individuals. A total of about 150 TCR beta chains were listed by the study as associated with cytomegalovirus. According to a later analysis, parvovirus B19, influenza, CMV and Epstein-Barr virus appeared linked to several top co-occurrence clusters. In vitro tests confirmed that three of the cytomegalovirus-associated TCR beta chains recognize cytomegalovirus antigens. Compared with equally common non-associated chains, HLA-associated TCR beta chains in a later analysis were more clonally expanded and had lower generation probabilities. Only TCR beta chains were sequenced in this cohort, and the absence of alpha or paired-chain data limited detectable features. Sequencing depth was assumed to be roughly uniform across donors in the presence/absence analyses, though that assumption may not hold.

Libraries were built with the immunoSEQ multiplex PCR assay. For the multiplex PCR, a mixture combining 60 forward primers for TCR Vbeta segments and 13 reverse primers for TCR Jbeta segments was used. The CDR3 region of rearranged TCR beta genes was amplified from genomic DNA by a multiplex PCR assay. The Illumina HiSeq System was used to sequence the amplified TCR beta libraries as 87-base-pair reads. In the original analysis: A later analysis tallied 70 million to 100 million unique TCR beta chains across the 666 repertoires, and around 10 million of those chains were shared by two or more donors. Raw reads were error-corrected and collapsed into unique sequences by a nearest-neighbor algorithm in which closely related sequences were merged to remove PCR and sequencing errors. To assign V, D and J gene segments, CDR3 sequences were aligned to IMGT reference sequences. For a sequence to be retained, a match of at least six nucleotides to both a V gene segment and a J gene segment was required. Rearrangements were called productive when the CDR3 lacked stop codons and stayed in frame with V and J; all others were non-productive. CDR3 was defined according to IMGT convention as the region running from the second conserved V-encoded cysteine to the conserved J-encoded phenylalanine. Sequences without an unambiguous match to a single V gene segment were excluded from the earlier analysis of several hundred of the donors. An earlier analysis of fewer than 750 of the donors called V segments functional above 56.7% productive rearrangements and segregating when the between-donor standard deviation exceeded 5%. A statistical classification framework was built to diagnose cytomegalovirus status from the catalog of TCR beta chain sequences. In a later analysis, TCR nucleotide sequences were compared against IMGT/GENE-DB human TR gene sequences so that V and J genes could be assigned. Using the TCRdist pipeline, a later analysis assigned CDR3 sequences along with most-parsimonious VDJ recombination scenarios. In a later analysis, every TCR beta chain was defined by the combination of its CDR3 amino acid sequence and its V-gene family, and reads without a unique V-gene family were dropped. As a way to deal with suspected cross-contamination and a sequencing artifact, a later analysis dropped 450 to 700 nucleotide sequences that were highly shared and had low generation probability. In a later analysis, a clonal expansion index for each public chain was calculated from normalized within-repertoire ranks of inferred template counts. In a later analysis, generation probabilities were computed with a VDJ recombination model fitted to out-of-frame rearrangements, and the resulting probabilities were checked against IGoR. Hypergeometric tests were used in a later analysis to score TCR-TCR, TCR-HLA and TCR-CMV co-occurrence, with a repertoire-size bias correction applied to the TCR pairs. False discovery rates were estimated in a later analysis by permuting HLA or CMV assignments 20 times. In a later analysis, co-occurring TCRs were grouped using DBSCAN, with TCRdist sequence similarity added in when clustering inside HLA-allele-positive subsets. Repertoires with fewer than 30,000 or more than 120,000 public chains were left out of co-occurrence clustering, as were a handful of repertoires with anomalous nucleotide sharing. The immuneACCESS repertoire file appears here via TCRdb, limited to in-frame rearrangements. These files lack a portion of the clones; in checked studies, under half of the deficit traces to unresolved V genes, and the cause of the others is not known. V and J calls and clone size follow that table, whereas D and trimming were derived from the DNA. A total of about 140,000 clones appear in this sample, roughly three quarters of them only once. The ten largest make up around 2% of the sample.

Comment on this clone: Its antigen is still unknown. No base quality values were provided; no much bigger clone lies one nucleotide off.

The cohort comprised approximately 700 healthy bone marrow donors. All cohort members were sampled while nominally healthy, although unrecorded immune exposures were likely present. The donor was CMV seronegative and belonged to the group of under 400 seronegative cohort members. A peripheral blood sample was provided by each donor, and peripheral blood mononuclear cells were used for TCR beta sequencing. The Qiagen DNeasy Blood Extraction Kit was used to extract genomic DNA from the blood cell samples. Sequencing used PBMCs. The TCR originated in a man aged 30-40 years in good health and CMV-seronegative. The V and J segments used are TRBV29-1 and TRBJ2-7; 7 bases in the middle match TRBD1. The CDR3 protein sequence reads: CSATGTVGDEQYF. The sequence in DNA is TGCAGCGCTACGGGGACAGTAGGGGACGAGCAGTACTTC.